This is a list of T cell receptor beta chains from one sample in a study of post-analysis software for immune sequencing data. A single record per CDR3 protein comes from TCRdb applying MiXCR to the PCR reads. The table records 750,000 to 950,000 distinct CDR3 sequences, 46% of them present only once. What was sequenced was blood. The source of these receptors is a girl between 5 and 17 years old with multiple sclerosis. The CDR3 runs from the conserved cysteine through the conserved F or W. The order of the fields is D gene, clone size, V gene, J gene, CDR3 DNA, CDR3 protein. The D gene is left open where the match is weak. Clone size is not always given. Where it is, it says once, few, many or a class for expanded clones.

-	few	TRBV7-2	TRBJ1-1	TGTGCCAGCAGCTTAGGTCCGACGCAAGCTTTCTTT	CASSLGPTQAFF
-	-	TRBV19	TRBJ1-2	TGTGCCAGTAGTATCAAGACGGTGAACTATGGCTACACCTTC	CASSIKTVNYGYTF
TRBD1	-	TRBV12-3/TRBV12-4	TRBJ2-1	TGTGCCAGCAGTTTAGAACAGGGGGGCTACAATGAGCAGTTCTTC	CASSLEQGGYNEQFF
-	-	TRBV2	TRBJ2-3	TGTGCCAGCAGTGAAAGTTCGGACTCGGAGGAGACAGATACGCAGTATTTT	CASSESSDSEETDTQYF
-	-	TRBV6-1	TRBJ2-1	TGTGCCAGCACCACCTTCCCAGGGGGACTAGTGGAGGGTGAGCAGTTCTTC	CASTTFPGGLVEGEQFF
-	-	TRBV15	TRBJ1-2	TGTGCCACCAGCAGAGACCAGCCCACCCTAAACTATGGCTACACCTTC	CATSRDQPTLNYGYTF
TRBD2	-	TRBV30	TRBJ2-7	TGTGCCTGGAGTGTACAACGACTAGCCGTGTACGAGCAGTACTTC	CAWSVQRLAVYEQYF
TRBD2	few	TRBV20-1	TRBJ2-3	TGCAGTACCCTCGGACTAGTAGATACGCAGTATTTT	CSTLGLVDTQYF
TRBD1	few	TRBV6-1	TRBJ1-2	TGTGCCAGCAGTGAAGTTGGCAGGGGGAACGGCTACACCTTC	CASSEVGRGNGYTF
-	once	TRBV11-2	TRBJ2-1	TGTGCCAGCAGCACCGGAGACAGGCCCGATGAGCAGTTCTTC	CASSTGDRPDEQFF
TRBD1	-	TRBV4-3	TRBJ2-4	TGCGCCAGCAGCACTTCGGCACGGGACAGAAAAAACATTCAGTACTTC	CASSTSARDRKNIQYF
TRBD2	few	TRBV9	TRBJ2-7	TGTGCCAGCAGCGCCTCGGGACTAGCGTCCGAGCAGTACTTC	CASSASGLASEQYF
TRBD1	few	TRBV25-1	TRBJ2-1	TGTGCCAGCAGGGACAGGGCCCACAATGAGCAGTTCTTC	CASRDRAHNEQFF
-	-	TRBV5-1	TRBJ2-7	TGCGCCAGCCCCACCTCCTTGACAGATAGAGGAAGAGGCGAGCAGTACTTC	CASPTSLTDRGRGEQYF
-	-	TRBV18	TRBJ1-1	TGTGCCAGCTCACCATCGGCGGGTTCGACTGAAGCTTTCTTT	CASSPSAGSTEAFF
-	few	TRBV29-1	TRBJ2-3	TGCAGCGCTGGAGAAGGGAGAACAGATACGCAGTATTTT	CSAGEGRTDTQYF
TRBD2	few	TRBV20-1	TRBJ2-7	TGCAGTGCTAGAACCGGGACTAGCGGCTCCTACGAGCAGTACTTC	CSARTGTSGSYEQYF
-	few	TRBV28	TRBJ2-4	TGTGCCAGCAGGGACGTGATCAAAAACATTCAGTACTTC	CASRDVIKNIQYF
-	-	TRBV6-5	TRBJ1-1	TGTGCCAGCAGTTTGGGACGGCAAGTTAACACTGAAGCTTTCTTT	CASSLGRQVNTEAFF
-	-	TRBV12-3/TRBV12-4	TRBJ2-3	TGTGCCAGCAGTTCCCTCTTGACACCAGATACGCAGTATTTT	CASSSLLTPDTQYF
-	once	TRBV4-3	TRBJ1-5	TGCGCCAGCAGCCAAGAGTCCAGGGTAGATCAGCCCCAGCATTTT	CASSQESRVDQPQHF
-	-	TRBV29-1	TRBJ2-1	TGCAGCGTTGTTCGTGGGACTTTCGGGAATGAGCAGTTCTTC	CSVVRGTFGNEQFF
-	few	TRBV5-5	TRBJ2-1	TGTGCCAGCAGCTTGGGACCACTGCTTTCCTACAATGAGCAGTTCTTC	CASSLGPLLSYNEQFF
-	-	TRBV20-1	TRBJ2-1	TGCAGTGCTAGAGGTCTAGCAGGAGCGTTCAATGAGCAGTTCTTC	CSARGLAGAFNEQFF
TRBD2	few	TRBV28	TRBJ2-3	TGTGCCAGCAGTCCCCTAGCGGGAGGTGTAGATACGCAGTATTTT	CASSPLAGGVDTQYF
-	-	TRBV7-9	TRBJ2-1	TGTGCCAGCGGGAGGGGACAGCACCTCTACAATGAGCAGTTCTTC	CASGRGQHLYNEQFF
-	once	TRBV6-5	TRBJ2-7	TGTGCCAGCAGGTACTGGGGGCAAACCTACGAGCAGTACTTC	CASRYWGQTYEQYF
TRBD2	-	TRBV9	TRBJ2-5	TGTGCCAGCAGCGCCGATACTAGCGCCCGGGGGGAGACCCAGTACTTC	CASSADTSARGETQYF
-	few	TRBV12-3/TRBV12-4	TRBJ2-2	TGTGCCAGCAGTTTAGCGGGCAGATCGAACACCGGGGAGCTGTTTTTT	CASSLAGRSNTGELFF
-	-	TRBV6-6	TRBJ1-4	TGTGCCAGCAGTTTAGATTCGAGGAGAAGAAGAGAAAAACTGTTTTTT	CASSLDSRRRREKLFF
-	few	TRBV10-3	TRBJ1-5	TGTGCCATCAGTGAAAGTGAGGGGGATCAGCCCCAGCATTTT	CAISESEGDQPQHF
-	-	TRBV9	TRBJ2-3	TGTGCCAGCGCGCTGAGGGATACGCAGTATTTT	CASALRDTQYF
-	-	TRBV9	TRBJ2-1	TGTGCCAGCAGCAAAGTCCAAGCCAGCTCCTACAATGAGCAGTTCTTC	CASSKVQASSYNEQFF
TRBD1	-	TRBV5-1	TRBJ2-1	TGCGCCAGCAGCCCAACAGGGGCCGAGGGCAATGAGCAGTTCTTC	CASSPTGAEGNEQFF
TRBD2	-	TRBV4-1	TRBJ2-1	TGCGCCAGCAGCCTCCTAACTAGCGGGGTAGACAATGAGCAGTTCTTC	CASSLLTSGVDNEQFF
TRBD1	-	TRBV9	TRBJ2-7	TGTGCCAGCAGCCAAGGTGAGGGACAGGGCTCCTACGAGCAGTACTTC	CASSQGEGQGSYEQYF
-	-	TRBV6-6	TRBJ2-7	TGTGCCAGCAGTAATCGACAGGTCTCCTACGAGCAGTACTTC	CASSNRQVSYEQYF
-	-	TRBV11-2	TRBJ1-2	TGTGCCAGCAGGCTAGCAGGGTCCTATGGCTACACCTTC	CASRLAGSYGYTF
-	-	TRBV7-2	TRBJ2-1	TGTGCCAGCAGCTTAGTCCACAGGGAGCAGTTCTTC	CASSLVHREQFF
TRBD2	-	TRBV10-3	TRBJ2-3	TGTGCCATCAGTGAGTCGAACCTAGCGGGAGGGTCTACAGATACGCAGTATTTT	CAISESNLAGGSTDTQYF
-	-	TRBV10-3	TRBJ2-1	TGTGCCATCAGTGAGTCGGGGGTACTATCGTACAATGAGCAGTTCTTC	CAISESGVLSYNEQFF
-	-	TRBV27	TRBJ1-2	TGTGCCAGCAGTAACCTCATGGGGGTAGGCTACACCTTC	CASSNLMGVGYTF
TRBD2	-	TRBV29-1	TRBJ2-7	TGCAGCGTGGCGGGAGTCAACCCGGACGAGCAGTACTTC	CSVAGVNPDEQYF
-	few	TRBV4-1	TRBJ2-7	TGCGCCAGCAGCCAAGAGGCCAGGGCCTACGGGCAGTACTTC	CASSQEARAYGQYF
TRBD1	few	TRBV15	TRBJ1-2	TGTGCCACCAGCCAGGGACAGGGGGCAAATGGCTACACCTTC	CATSQGQGANGYTF
TRBD1	few	TRBV2	TRBJ2-7	TGTGCCAGCAGTAAATACAGGGGGAGAAACTACGAGCAGTACTTC	CASSKYRGRNYEQYF
-	few	TRBV30	TRBJ2-7	TGTGCCTGGAGTCAGGGCCAAGGGGACGAGCAGTACTTC	CAWSQGQGDEQYF
-	few	TRBV20-1	TRBJ2-7	TGCAGTGCTAGAGGAGGCGGGGCCTCCTACGAGCAGTACTTC	CSARGGGASYEQYF